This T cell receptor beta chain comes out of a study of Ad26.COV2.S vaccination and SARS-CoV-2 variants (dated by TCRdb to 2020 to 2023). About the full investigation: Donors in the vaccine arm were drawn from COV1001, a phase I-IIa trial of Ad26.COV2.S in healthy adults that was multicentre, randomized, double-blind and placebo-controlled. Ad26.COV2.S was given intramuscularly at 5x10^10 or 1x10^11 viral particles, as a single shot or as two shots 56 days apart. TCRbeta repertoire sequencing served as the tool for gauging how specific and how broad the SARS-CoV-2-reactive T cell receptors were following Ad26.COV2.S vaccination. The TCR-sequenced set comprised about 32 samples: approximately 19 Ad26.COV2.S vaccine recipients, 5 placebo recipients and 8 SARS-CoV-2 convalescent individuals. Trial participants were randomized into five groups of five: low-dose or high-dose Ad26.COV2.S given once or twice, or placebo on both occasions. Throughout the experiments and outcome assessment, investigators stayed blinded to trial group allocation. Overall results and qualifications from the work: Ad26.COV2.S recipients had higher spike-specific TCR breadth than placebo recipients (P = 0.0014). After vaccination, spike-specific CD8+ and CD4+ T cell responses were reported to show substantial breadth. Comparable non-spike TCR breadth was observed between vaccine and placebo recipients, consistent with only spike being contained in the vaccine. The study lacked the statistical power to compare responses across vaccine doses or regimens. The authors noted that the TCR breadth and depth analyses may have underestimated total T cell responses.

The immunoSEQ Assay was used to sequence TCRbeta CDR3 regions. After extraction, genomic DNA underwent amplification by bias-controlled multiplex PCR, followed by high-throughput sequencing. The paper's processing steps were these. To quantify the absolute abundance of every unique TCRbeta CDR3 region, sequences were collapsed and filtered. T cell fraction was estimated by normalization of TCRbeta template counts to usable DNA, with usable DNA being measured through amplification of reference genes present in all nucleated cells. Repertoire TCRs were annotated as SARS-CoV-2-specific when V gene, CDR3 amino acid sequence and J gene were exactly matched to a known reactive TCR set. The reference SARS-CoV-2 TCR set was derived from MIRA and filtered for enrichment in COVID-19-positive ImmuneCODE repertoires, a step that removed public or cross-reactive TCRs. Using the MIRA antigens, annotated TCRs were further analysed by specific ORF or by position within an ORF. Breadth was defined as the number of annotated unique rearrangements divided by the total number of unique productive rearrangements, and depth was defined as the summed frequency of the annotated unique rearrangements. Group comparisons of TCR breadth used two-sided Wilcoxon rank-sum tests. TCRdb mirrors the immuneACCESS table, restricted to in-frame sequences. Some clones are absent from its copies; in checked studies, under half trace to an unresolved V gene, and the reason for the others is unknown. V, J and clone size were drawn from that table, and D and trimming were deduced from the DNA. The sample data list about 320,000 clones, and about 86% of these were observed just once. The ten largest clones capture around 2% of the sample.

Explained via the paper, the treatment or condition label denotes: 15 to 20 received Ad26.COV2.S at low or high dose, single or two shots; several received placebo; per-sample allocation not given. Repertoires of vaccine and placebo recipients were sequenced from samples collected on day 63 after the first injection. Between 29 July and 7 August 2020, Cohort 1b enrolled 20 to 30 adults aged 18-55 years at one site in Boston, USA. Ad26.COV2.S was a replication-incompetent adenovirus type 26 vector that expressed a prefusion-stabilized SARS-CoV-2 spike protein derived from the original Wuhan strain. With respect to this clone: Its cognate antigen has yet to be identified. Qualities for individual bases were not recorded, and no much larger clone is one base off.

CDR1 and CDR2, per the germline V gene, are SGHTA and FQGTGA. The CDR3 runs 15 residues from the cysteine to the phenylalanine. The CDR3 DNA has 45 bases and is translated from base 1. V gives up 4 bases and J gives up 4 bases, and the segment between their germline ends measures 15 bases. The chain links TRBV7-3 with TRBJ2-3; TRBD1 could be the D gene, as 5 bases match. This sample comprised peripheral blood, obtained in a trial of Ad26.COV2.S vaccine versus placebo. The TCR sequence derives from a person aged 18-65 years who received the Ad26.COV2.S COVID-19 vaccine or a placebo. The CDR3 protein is CASSYSPGASDTQYF. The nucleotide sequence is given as TGTGCCAGCAGCTACTCCCCTGGGGCGTCAGATACGCAGTATTTT.